This TCR beta chain was obtained from a study of human T cells and chemical hapten exposure. Regarding the study as a whole: After DPC sensitization, TCRs above 1 in 1000 frequency showed no change.

About this clonotype: The antigen is unknown.

The CDR3 spans 16 residues. V shed 6 bases and J 5 bases; nucleotides not matched to a gene: 12. Germline CDR1 MNHNY, CDR2 SVGAGI (reference sequence). Each CDR3 protein is one row after TCRdb ran MiXCR on the 5' RACE reads. The data contain 100,000 to 120,000 distinct CDR3 sequences, around 20% of them seen just once; the ten biggest clones take up about 3%. Total RNA extraction was carried out from unfractionated whole blood. The TCR was taken from a human donor in good health. V is TRBV6-6 and J is TRBJ1-4; 7 bases agree with TRBD1. CDR3 coding DNA: TGTGCCAGCAGGCCTATTTTAGGGACAGAAAATGAAAAACTGTTTTTT. Protein: CASRPILGTENEKLFF.